The present T cell receptor beta chain was sequenced within a study of early stage breast cancer tumors. Study-wide results and limits: Functional markers like CD4, CD8 and FOXP3 were missed in bulk sequencing.

Germline lookup yields CDR1 MNHNY and CDR2 SVGAGI (reference sequence). The V gene lost 6 bases and the J gene lost 0 bases, with 12 bases spanning the gap. The CDR3 length is 15 residues. Measured with immunoSEQ multiplex PCR; TCRdb has only the in-frame clones, and not every one. The top ten clones hold roughly 3.5% of a sample with 50,000 to 65,000 clones, roughly 80% of them seen once. Concerning this clone itself: Its specificity is unknown.

The receptor was isolated from a person aged 25 to 40 with breast cancer. The V call is TRBV6-6, the J call TRBJ2-1; D is ambiguous. Source material: blood. The CDR3 region is CASSTRVGSYNEQFF. The CDR3 region has the DNA TGTGCCAGCAGCACCAGAGTGGGCTCCTACAATGAGCAGTTCTTC.